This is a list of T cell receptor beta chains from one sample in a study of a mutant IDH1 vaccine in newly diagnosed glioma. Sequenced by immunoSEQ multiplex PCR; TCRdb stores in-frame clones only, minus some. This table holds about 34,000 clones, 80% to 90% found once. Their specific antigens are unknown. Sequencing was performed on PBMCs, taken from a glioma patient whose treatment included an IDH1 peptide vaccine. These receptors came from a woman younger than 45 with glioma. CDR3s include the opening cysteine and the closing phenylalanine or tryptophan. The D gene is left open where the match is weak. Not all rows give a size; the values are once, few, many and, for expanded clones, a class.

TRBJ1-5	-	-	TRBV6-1	TGTGCCAGCAGCTTGGTGGAACAGCCCCAGCATTTT	CASSLVEQPQHF
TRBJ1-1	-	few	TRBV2	TGTGCCAGTACTATGAACACTGAAGCTTTCTTT	CASTMNTEAFF
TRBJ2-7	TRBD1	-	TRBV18	TGTGCCAGCTCACCCGCCACCGGGACAGCCTACGAGCAGTACTTC	CASSPATGTAYEQYF
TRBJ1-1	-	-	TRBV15	TGTGCCACCAGCAGAGATCTTGGCAGGGAGGTAGCTTTCTTT	CATSRDLGREVAFF
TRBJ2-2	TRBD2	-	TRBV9	TGTGCCAGCAGCGCCGCCGGGACTAGCGGGGGGGGGTACACCGGGGAGCTGTTTTTT	CASSAAGTSGGGYTGELFF
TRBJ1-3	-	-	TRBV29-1	TGCAGCGGGGGGGACGGAAACTCTGGGTCTGGAAACACCATATATTTT	CSGGDGNSGSGNTIYF
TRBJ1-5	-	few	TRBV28	TGTGCCAGCAGTTCGGGTCGGGCCCAGCATTTT	CASSSGRAQHF
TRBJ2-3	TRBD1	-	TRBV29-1	TGCAGCGTTGAGGGAGGGGGACAGGGGAGGACAGATACGCAGTATTTT	CSVEGGGQGRTDTQYF
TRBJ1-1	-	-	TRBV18	TGTGCCAGCTTGCCGGGACTTTTGAACACTGAAGCTTTCTTT	CASLPGLLNTEAFF
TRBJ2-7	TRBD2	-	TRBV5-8	TGTGCCAGCAGCTTGGTGGGGGGGTACGAGCAGTACTTC	CASSLVGGYEQYF
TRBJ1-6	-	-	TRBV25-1	TGTGCCAGCAGTACAGGGCCCTATAATTCACCCCTCCACTTT	CASSTGPYNSPLHF
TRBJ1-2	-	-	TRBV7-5	TGTGTCAGAAGCCTCCTGGGGGGCTATGGCTACACCTTC	CVRSLLGGYGYTF
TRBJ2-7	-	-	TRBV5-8	TGTGCCAGCAGCTTAGTAGGGGGCTACGAGCAGTACTTC	CASSLVGGYEQYF
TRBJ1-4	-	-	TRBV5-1	TGCGCCAGCAGCGCCGGAGGGAGAACTAATGAAAAACTGTTTTTT	CASSAGGRTNEKLFF
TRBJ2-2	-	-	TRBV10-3	TGTGCCATCAGGGGGGACGGGCGCGCCGGGGAGCTGTTTTTT	CAIRGDGRAGELFF
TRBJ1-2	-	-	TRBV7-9	TGTGCCAGCAGCTTAGGCCCAGCGGACTATGGCTACACCTTC	CASSLGPADYGYTF
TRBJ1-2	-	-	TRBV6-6	TGTGCCAGCAGTTACACCGGACCACTCACCTATGGCTACACCTTC	CASSYTGPLTYGYTF
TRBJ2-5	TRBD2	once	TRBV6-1	TGTGCCAGCAGTGAAAGCGGGGGGGCCACCGAGACCCAGTACTTC	CASSESGGATETQYF
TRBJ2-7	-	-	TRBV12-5	TGTGCTAGTGGTCCAGAGGGGGGGATGAGGTACGAGCAGTACTTC	CASGPEGGMRYEQYF
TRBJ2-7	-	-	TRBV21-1	TGTGCCAGCAGCAGCCACAACAGGGACTCCTACGAGCAGTACTTC	CASSSHNRDSYEQYF
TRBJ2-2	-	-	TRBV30	TGTGCCTGGAGTGGGAGACAGTCGAACACCGGGGAGCTGTTTTTT	CAWSGRQSNTGELFF
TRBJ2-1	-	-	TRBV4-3	TGCGCCAGCAGCCAAGCTACGGGGCCCTACAATGAGCAGTTCTTC	CASSQATGPYNEQFF
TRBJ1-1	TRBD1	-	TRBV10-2	TGCGCCAGCAGAGGGGGACAGGCGACGAACACTGAAGCTTTCTTT	CASRGGQATNTEAFF
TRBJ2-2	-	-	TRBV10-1	TGCGCCAGCAGTGACAACAGGGTTACGAACACCGGGGAGCTGTTTTTT	CASSDNRVTNTGELFF
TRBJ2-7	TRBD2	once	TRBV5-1	TGCGCCAGCAGACCTAGCGGGGGCCAATCCTACGAGCAGTACTTC	CASRPSGGQSYEQYF
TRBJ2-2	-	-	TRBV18	TGTGCCAGCTCACCAATGGCTCAGACCGGGGAGCTGTTTTTT	CASSPMAQTGELFF
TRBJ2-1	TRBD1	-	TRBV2	TGTGCCAGCAGTGAATATGGACAGGGGTACGACAATGAGCAGTTCTTC	CASSEYGQGYDNEQFF
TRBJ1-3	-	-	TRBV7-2	TGTGCCAGCAGCTTAGAGGTCGGCATAGGAAACACCATATATTTT	CASSLEVGIGNTIYF
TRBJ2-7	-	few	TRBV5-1	TGCGCCAGCAGCTCCTTAGACAGGCCCTGGGAGCAGTACTTC	CASSSLDRPWEQYF
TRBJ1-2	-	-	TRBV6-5	TGTGCCAGCAGTTACTCTCGGGGTAGCAACTATGGCTACACCTTC	CASSYSRGSNYGYTF
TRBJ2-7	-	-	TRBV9	TGTGCCAGCAGCCCCACCGGAGGACCCGGTCTCTACGAGCAGTACTTC	CASSPTGGPGLYEQYF
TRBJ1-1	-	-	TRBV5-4	TGTGCCAGCAGCTTGGCGGGGGGGTCAGGGAACACTGAAGCTTTCTTT	CASSLAGGSGNTEAFF
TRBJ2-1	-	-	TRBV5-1	TGCGCCAGCAGCCCCGCAGGGACCCCAATTAATGAGCAGTTCTTC	CASSPAGTPINEQFF
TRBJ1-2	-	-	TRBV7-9	TGTGCCAGCAGCTTAGGGGGCAGTTGGGACAACTATGGCTACACCTTC	CASSLGGSWDNYGYTF
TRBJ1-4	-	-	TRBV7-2	TGTGCCAGCAGCTCCAGGGGTTCAGAAAAACTGTTTTTT	CASSSRGSEKLFF
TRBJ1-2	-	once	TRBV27	TGTGCCAGCAGCCCACGGCGACCGGATGGCTACACCTTC	CASSPRRPDGYTF
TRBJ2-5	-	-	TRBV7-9	TGTGCCAGCAGCTGGGGGGTTCAAGAGACCCAGTACTTC	CASSWGVQETQYF
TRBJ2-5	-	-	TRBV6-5	TGTGCCAGCAGAGACGGAGAAGAGACCCAGTACTTC	CASRDGEETQYF
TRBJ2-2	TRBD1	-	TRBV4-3	TGCGCCAGCAGCCAACCGGACAGGGGGCAAACCGGGGAGCTGTTTTTT	CASSQPDRGQTGELFF
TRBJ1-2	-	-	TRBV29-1	TGCAGCGCCGAAGACAGGTCAGCGGGCTACACCTTC	CSAEDRSAGYTF
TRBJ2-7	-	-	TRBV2	TGTGCCAGCAGTTCACCCGCGGACTGGGGCGAGCAGTACTTC	CASSSPADWGEQYF
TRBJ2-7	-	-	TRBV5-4	TGTGCCAGCAGCTTCTCCAGCGCCTCCTACGAGCAGTACTTC	CASSFSSASYEQYF
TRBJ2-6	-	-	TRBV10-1	TGCGCCAGCAGCAAGAACGCTGGGGCCAACGTCCTGACTTTC	CASSKNAGANVLTF
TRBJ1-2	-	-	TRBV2	TGTGCCAGCAGTGTCGATCAGGGGTTGGGCTATGGCTACACCTTC	CASSVDQGLGYGYTF
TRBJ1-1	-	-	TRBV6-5	TGTGCCAGCAGTTATTCCGGGGCAAATATCCGCACTGAAGCTTTCTTT	CASSYSGANIRTEAFF
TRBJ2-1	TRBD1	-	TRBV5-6	TGTGCCAGCAGCTCCCCCGGACAGGTCAATGAGCAGTTCTTC	CASSSPGQVNEQFF